A single sample is the source of the 20 T cell receptor beta chains below, sequenced in a study of cytomegalovirus exposure and HLA in healthy donors. TCRdb's table, derived via immunoSEQ multiplex PCR, lists solely in-frame clones and lacks some. The sample carries 150,000 to 200,000 clones, roughly 89% recorded once. Material: PBMCs. These receptors all stem from a woman aged 25 to 39 in good health and CMV-seronegative.

V usage is TRBV19 and J usage is TRBJ1-2; 8 nucleotides line up with TRBD1. The length of the CDR3 is 15 residues. Trimming cost V 5 bases and J 4 bases; bases outside gene matches: 9. The V gene's germline CDR1 is LNHDA and CDR2 SQIVND (reference sequence). The CDR3 nucleotides read TGTGCCAGTAGTCCTGACAGGACAGGGCTCTATGGCTACACCTTC. Its translation is CASSPDRTGLYGYTF.

V and J are TRBV5-1 and TRBJ2-3; TRBD2 aligns across 7 bases. V lost 2 bases, J lost 0 bases, and 9 bases stayed unmatched. The CDR3 totals 17 residues. CDR1 and CDR2 from the germline V gene are SGHRS and YFSETQ. This CDR3 is CASSFSSGMTSTDTQYF. The CDR3, as DNA: TGCGCCAGCAGCTTTTCTAGCGGCATGACTAGCACAGATACGCAGTATTTT.

The CDR3 nucleotides read TGTGCCAGCAGCCATGGGGGCGCAGGAGATACGCAGTATTTT. Translated, it gives CASSHGGAGDTQYF. The chain employs TRBV13 and TRBJ2-3; perhaps TRBD1 as D (6 bases). This CDR3 spans 14 amino acids. V was cut by 5 bases and J by 5 bases, with 14 bases left in between. From germline, CDR1 is PRHDT and CDR2 FYEKMQ (reference sequence).

The chain carries TRBV7-2 and TRBJ2-1, with 8 bases that match TRBD2. Germline loops: CDR1 SGHTA, CDR2 FQGNSA. The CDR3 is 16 amino acids. With 2 bases clipped from V and 1 base from J, the junction kept 4 bases outside the gene matches. The CDR3 nucleotides read TGTGCCAGCAGCTTATTCGCGGGGGGTTCCTACAATGAGCAGTTCTTC. Translation: CASSLFAGGSYNEQFF.

J is TRBJ2-5 and V is TRBV25-1; D unclear. This CDR3 has 16 amino acids. The ends were cut back, 3 bases at V and 0 bases at J, with 14 bases in the middle. The V gene's germline CDR1 is MGHDK and CDR2 SYGVNS. The CDR3 region has the DNA TGTGCCAGCAGTGACTCCCTCGTCGGGTACCAAGAGACCCAGTACTTC. Its translation: CASSDSLVGYQETQYF.

The V call is TRBV27, the J call TRBJ2-7; tentative D call: TRBD2 (7 bases). CDR1 MNHEY and CDR2 SMNVEV come from the germline V gene (reference sequence). The CDR3 is 19 residues long. Trimming removed 2 bases at V and 3 bases at J, with 26 bases between. The CDR3 DNA sequence: TGTGCCAGCAGTTTACGGGGGGCGTTGGTCCACGGGGGTAGCTACGAGCAGTACTTC. This sequence encodes CASSLRGALVHGGSYEQYF.

The chain joins TRBV6-4 to TRBJ2-1, with 9 bases lining up with TRBD2. The CDR3 covers 15 residues. J lost 0 bases, V lost 3 bases, and 0 bases had no gene match. CDR1 and CDR2 (germline): MRHNA, SNTAGT. The CDR3 is CASSEAGGSYNEQFF. In nucleotides, the CDR3 is TGTGCCAGCAGTGAAGCGGGGGGCTCCTACAATGAGCAGTTCTTC.

The J gene is TRBJ1-4, the V gene TRBV6-1, with 7 bases that match TRBD1. Germline values: CDR1 MNHNS, CDR2 SASEGT. Trimming at V came to 5 bases and at J to 8 bases, leaving 11 bases not matched to a gene. This CDR3 is built from 15 residues. The CDR3 DNA is TGTGCCAGCAGTAGCCAGACAGGGATTGGAGAAAAACTGTTTTTT. It codes for CASSSQTGIGEKLFF.

The V and J genes are TRBV18 and TRBJ1-6; D is unclear. Looked up from germline, CDR1 is KGHSH and CDR2 is LQKENI. This CDR3 is 14 amino acids long. Trimming left V 0 bases short and J 10 bases short, with 10 bases between. In DNA form, the CDR3 reads TGTGCCAGCTCACCACCTTTTAGCGGCTCACCCCTCCACTTT. Translated: CASSPPFSGSPLHF. The full variable domain, with the rest looked up from reference TRBV18 and TRBJ1-6, is NAGVMQNPRHLVRRRGQEARLRCSPMKGHSHVYWYRQLPEEGLKFMVYLQKENIIDESGMPKERFSAEFPKEGPSILRIQQVVRGDSAAYFCASSPPFSGSPLHFGNGTRLTVT.

V and J are TRBV6-1 and TRBJ1-2; 8 positions agree with TRBD1. CDR3 length: 14 residues. The J segment lost 4 bases and the V segment lost 7 bases, leaving 8 bases of the junction unmatched. The germline CDR1 and CDR2 sequences are MNHNS and SASEGT. DNA for the CDR3: TGTGCCAGCACAGGGGGCAATGGCCCCTATGGCTACACCTTC. Its protein is CASTGGNGPYGYTF.

This sequence joins TRBV21-1 and TRBJ2-2; TRBD1, the table's D call, was not compared with the DNA. TRBV21-1 is noted as a pseudogene. This CDR3 has 16 residues. The CDR3, as DNA: TGTGCCAGCCCAGGGCTTCAGGGGACGAACACCGGGGAGCTGTTTTTT. It yields the protein CASPGLQGTNTGELFF.

This chain links TRBV6-5 with TRBJ2-5; 8 nucleotides align to TRBD2. Per germline, CDR1 MNHEY and CDR2 SVGAGI. With V trimmed by 4 bases and J by 4 bases, 5 bases remained unmatched. The CDR3 is made up of 14 amino acids. The CDR3 DNA is TGTGCCAGCAGTTTCGGACTAGCAGGAGAGACCCAGTACTTC. Amino acids: CASSFGLAGETQYF.

The V and J genes are TRBV5-1 and TRBJ1-6; the D gene is possibly TRBD1 (6 bases). CDR3 length equals 15 residues. Germline CDR1 is SGHRS and CDR2 is YFSETQ. V lost 0 bases to trimming and J lost 8 bases, with 12 bases between them. The CDR3 protein is CASSLAEGGDSPLHF. CDR3 nucleotides: TGCGCCAGCAGCTTGGCGGAGGGGGGGGATTCACCCCTCCACTTT.

The rearrangement joins TRBV14 to TRBJ1-6; D uncertain. Germline CDR1 and CDR2: SGHDN and FVKESK. Trimming stripped 1 base from V and 10 bases from J, with 11 bases between. The CDR3 runs 14 residues. The CDR3: CASSQGGYQSPLHF. CDR3 in DNA: TGTGCCAGCAGCCAAGGAGGGTATCAATCACCCCTCCACTTT.

The chain employs TRBV5-6 and TRBJ2-5; D is possibly TRBD1 (5 bases). The CDR3 sequence is 15 residues long. From germline, CDR1 is SGHDT and CDR2 YYEEEE. Trimming removed 4 bases from V and 0 bases from J, with 13 bases in between. The CDR3: CASSPDRMYQETQYF. The CDR3 bases are TGTGCCAGCAGCCCCGACAGAATGTACCAAGAGACCCAGTACTTC.

The rearrangement uses TRBV2 and TRBJ2-7, with 7 bases fitting TRBD1. The CDR3 length is 13 residues. V trimming: 6 bases; J trimming: 4 bases; junction bases outside the gene matches: 6. Germline CDR1 is SNHLY and CDR2 is FYNNEI. This CDR3 reads CASRPTGEYEQYF. CDR3 DNA sequence: TGTGCCAGCAGGCCCACAGGGGAATACGAGCAGTACTTC.

This chain connects TRBV27 to TRBJ2-7; no clear D. The V end lost 2 bases, the J end lost 2 bases, and 10 bases lay between the germline ends. The CDR3 runs 14 residues. Germline CDR1 reads MNHEY; CDR2 reads SMNVEV (reference sequence). The DNA of the CDR3 is TGTGCCAGCAGTTTACGCGCGGTTGCCTACGAGCAGTACTTC. It encodes CASSLRAVAYEQYF.

The rearrangement links TRBV7-9 to TRBJ2-1; 12 bases align to TRBD2. The V gene's germline CDR1 is SEHNR and CDR2 FQNEAQ (reference sequence). The CDR3 has 16 amino acids. After removal of 4 bases from V and 6 bases from J, the junction contained 7 bases not matched to a gene. CDR3 nucleotide sequence: TGTGCCAGCAGCTCACTAGCGGGGGGCCCCTCCAATGAGCAGTTCTTC. Amino acid sequence: CASSSLAGGPSNEQFF.

The gene calls are TRBV30 and TRBJ1-2; possibly TRBD1 for D (5 bases). CDR3 length: 13 residues. The V end lost 0 bases, the J end lost 4 bases, and 9 bases lay between the germline ends. Germline V gives CDR1 GTSNPN, CDR2 SVGIG (reference sequence). The CDR3 DNA sequence: TGTGCCTGGAGTGTATTAAGGGGCTATGGCTACACCTTC. It encodes CAWSVLRGYGYTF.

The V gene is TRBV6-5, the J gene TRBJ2-7, with 7 positions matching TRBD1. CDR3 length equals 12 residues. Germline assignment: CDR1 MNHEY and CDR2 SVGAGI. The V and J ends lost 6 bases and 1 base, in that order; junction bases with no gene match: 0. CDR3 in DNA: TGTGCCAGCAGGACAGGGTCCTACGAGCAGTACTTC. Amino acids: CASRTGSYEQYF.